The 22 T cell receptor beta chains listed next were all sequenced from one sample in a study of T cell responses to AZD1222 COVID-19 vaccine. The repertoire was sequenced with immunoSEQ multiplex PCR; TCRdb's copy has only in-frame clones and lacks some. The sample lists about 120,000 clones; about 90% were seen once. Sequencing was performed on peripheral blood, taken on day 0 of AZD1222 vaccination. Receptors were obtained from an adult in good health.

V usage is TRBV28 and J usage is TRBJ1-1, with unresolved D. Trimming shortened V by 6 bases and J by 0 bases, and 8 bases separated the two germline ends. The CDR3 spans 13 residues. Germline lookup yields CDR1 MDHEN and CDR2 SYDVKM. CDR3 bases: TGTGCCAGCAGAGTGGAATTGAACACTGAAGCTTTCTTT. Translated, it gives CASRVELNTEAFF.

CDR3 DNA: TGTGCCTGGAGTGCCCGGCCGTCCCAGGGAATAGATACGCAGTATTTT. Its protein is CAWSARPSQGIDTQYF. V and J are TRBV30 and TRBJ2-3, with a tentative D call TRBD1 (5 bases). This CDR3 has 16 amino acids. The V end was cut by 1 base, the J end by 5 bases, with 19 bases between. Germline-derived CDR1 and CDR2 are GTSNPN and SVGIG (reference sequence).

The genes are TRBV6-1 and TRBJ2-7, with unresolved D. Germline CDR1 is MNHNS and CDR2 is SASEGT. The CDR3 loop spans 14 amino acids. The V gene lost 3 bases and the J gene lost 1 base, with 10 bases spanning the gap. The CDR3 spells CASSDQQVSYEQYF. The CDR3 DNA is TGTGCCAGCAGTGACCAGCAGGTGTCCTACGAGCAGTACTTC.

The chain links TRBV19 to TRBJ1-2, with a possible D match to TRBD1 (6 bases). Germline assignment: CDR1 LNHDA and CDR2 SQIVND (reference sequence). V was cut by 1 base and J by 7 bases, with 19 bases left in between. The CDR3 runs to 16 residues. The CDR3 is CASSIGEAAGARGYTF. The CDR3 DNA follows: TGTGCCAGTAGTATAGGAGAGGCGGCAGGGGCTCGTGGCTACACCTTC.

The J gene is TRBJ1-2, the V gene TRBV24-1; D not certain. Trimming took 4 bases from V and 2 from J, leaving 13 bases between them. Per the germline V gene, CDR1 is KGHDR and CDR2 is SFDVKD. The CDR3 is 15 residues long. CDR3 DNA: TGTGCCACCAGTGACCCTGGACGGTCGAACTATGGCTACACCTTC. Its translation: CATSDPGRSNYGYTF.

This sequence joins TRBV5-4 and TRBJ2-3, with no clear D. The V gene lost 3 bases and the J gene lost 0 bases, with 11 bases spanning the gap. The germline V gene has CDR1 SGHNT and CDR2 YYREEE (reference sequence). This CDR3 spans 15 amino acids. The CDR3 sequence: CASSSPFTSTDTQYF. The CDR3 nucleotides read TGTGCCAGCAGCTCCCCCTTTACTAGCACAGATACGCAGTATTTT.

J is TRBJ1-2 and V is TRBV7-9; 9 positions match TRBD1. The CDR3 extends over 15 amino acids. Germline assignment: CDR1 SEHNR and CDR2 FQNEAQ (reference sequence). V gave up 3 bases and J gave up 1 base; unmatched junction bases: 3. The DNA for the CDR3 is TGTGCCAGCAGCTTTGGACAGGGGCTTAACTATGGCTACACCTTC. It specifies CASSFGQGLNYGYTF.

This clone appeared once. This chain connects TRBV12-5 to TRBJ1-5; D unclear. The V gene's germline CDR1 is LGHNT and CDR2 FRNRAP. The CDR3 extends over 16 amino acids. V was cut by 6 bases and J by 3 bases, with 18 bases left in between. CDR3 nucleotide sequence: TGTGCTAGTGGGGGTCAAGGGCAGAGCATCAATCAGCCCCAGCATTTT. Amino acids: CASGGQGQSINQPQHF.

V gene TRBV7-8 combines with J gene TRBJ1-5; 11 bases map to TRBD1. Germline V gives CDR1 SGHVS, CDR2 FQNEAQ. After removal of 4 bases from V and 4 bases from J, the junction contained 3 bases not matched to a gene. CDR3 size: 15 residues. For the CDR3, the DNA is TGTGCCAGCAGCTCCCGGGACAGGGGGAATCAGCCCCAGCATTTT. Protein product: CASSSRDRGNQPQHF.

The gene calls are TRBV7-8 and TRBJ1-1; D remains ambiguous. V was cut by 5 bases and J by 7 bases, with 17 bases left in between. CDR3 length equals 14 residues. The germline V gene encodes CDR1 SGHVS and CDR2 FQNEAQ. The CDR3 is CASSPRSVVFEAFF. CDR3 nucleotide sequence: TGTGCCAGCAGCCCCCGTAGTGTTGTTTTTGAAGCTTTCTTT.

The chain has TRBV5-1 and TRBJ2-5; 8 bases line up with TRBD1. Germline lookup yields CDR1 SGHRS and CDR2 YFSETQ. V was pared by 0 bases and J by 2 bases, with 6 bases of the junction left unmatched. CDR3 length equals 16 residues. CDR3 in DNA: TGCGCCAGCAGCTTGGAAGGGACAGGTATGCAAGAGACCCAGTACTTC. Amino acids: CASSLEGTGMQETQYF.

This clone has a single count. Sequence at one end of the junction differs from germline and may be a read error. The chain links TRBV7-7 to TRBJ2-7; D is undetermined. CDR3 length: 13 amino acids. Germline lookup yields CDR1 SSHAT and CDR2 FNYEAQ (reference sequence). In DNA form, the CDR3 reads TGTGCTAGCAGCTTAGTGCCCCTCGGCGAGCAGTACTTC. It specifies CASSLVPLGEQYF.

The chain links TRBV7-8 to TRBJ1-2, with 7 positions matching TRBD1. The CDR3 has 14 amino acids. V trimming: 1 base; J trimming: 5 bases; junction bases outside the gene matches: 4. Germline V gene lookup returns CDR1 SGHVS and CDR2 FQNEAQ. CDR3 amino acids: CASSLGQGQYGYTF. The CDR3 DNA reads as TGTGCCAGCAGCTTAGGACAGGGCCAGTATGGCTACACCTTC.

This clone has only a few counts. V and J are TRBV21-1 and TRBJ2-3. TRBV21-1 is a documented pseudogene. This CDR3 has 10 amino acids. CDR3: CASSKDTQYF. The CDR3 coding sequence is TGTGCCAGCAGCAAGGATACGCAGTATTTT.

This chain connects TRBV7-2 to TRBJ2-1, with TRBD2 identical over 10 bases. J gave up 10 bases and V 1 base, and 7 bases lay outside the gene matches. The CDR3 has 15 residues. Germline CDR1 reads SGHTA; CDR2 reads FQGNSA. The CDR3 sequence is CASSLVVLAGVEQFF. The CDR3, as DNA: TGTGCCAGCAGCTTAGTCGTTCTAGCGGGAGTCGAGCAGTTCTTC.

The chain combines TRBV6-2 or TRBV6-3 with TRBJ2-6, with D hard to call. Germline V gene data show CDR1 as MNHEY and CDR2 as SVGEGT. The CDR3 is 16 amino acids. Trimming took off 3 bases at V and 4 bases at J, with 13 bases between the two ends. CDR3 nucleotide sequence: TGTGCCAGCAGTTATCTCAGTGTCGGCGGGGCCAACGTCCTGACTTTC. This translates into CASSYLSVGGANVLTF.

The chain carries TRBV7-9 and TRBJ2-5; 7 nucleotides agree with TRBD1. This CDR3 is 13 amino acids long. With V trimmed by 7 bases and J by 4 bases, 6 bases remained unmatched. The germline CDR1 and CDR2 sequences are SEHNR and FQNEAQ (reference sequence). The CDR3 loop is CASTLHRGETQYF. In nucleotides, the CDR3 is TGTGCCAGCACCCTTCACAGGGGAGAGACCCAGTACTTC.

CDR3 residues: CASNADRPRGYTF. The CDR3 DNA reads TGTGCCAGCAATGCTGACAGACCTCGTGGCTACACCTTC. The chain joins TRBV28 to TRBJ1-2, with D possibly TRBD1 on 5 matching bases. V dropped 7 bases and J dropped 7 bases, with 16 bases sitting between them. The germline CDR1 and CDR2 sequences are MDHEN and SYDVKM. The CDR3 is 13 residues long.

The J gene is TRBJ2-3, the V gene TRBV11-1; a weak D match, TRBD2 (5 bases). The germline CDR1 and CDR2 sequences are SGHAT and FQDESV (reference sequence). Trimming took 1 base from V and 5 from J, leaving 16 bases between them. This CDR3 contains 16 residues. CDR3 region: CASSLELLSGRDTQYF. CDR3 sequence (DNA): TGTGCCAGCAGCTTAGAACTATTATCTGGGAGAGATACGCAGTATTTT. The full variable domain, in which reference TRBV11-1 and TRBJ2-3 provide the parts outside the CDR3, is EAEVAQSPRYKITEKSQAVAFWCDPISGHATLYWYRQILGQGPELLVQFQDESVVDDSQLPKDRFSAERLKGVDSTLKIQPAELGDSAMYLCASSLELLSGRDTQYFGPGTRLTVL.

This chain connects TRBV19 to TRBJ2-2; D might be TRBD1 or TRBD2, each matching 6 bases. The V gene's germline CDR1 is LNHDA and CDR2 SQIVND (reference sequence). CDR3 length equals 16 residues. V shed 3 bases and J shed 4 bases, with 15 bases lying between them. CDR3 amino acids: CASSIAGAGGTGELFF. The CDR3 DNA follows: TGTGCCAGTAGTATCGCAGGGGCCGGGGGCACCGGGGAGCTGTTTTTT.

The genes are TRBV3-1 (or the pseudogene TRBV3-2) and TRBJ1-5, with a tentative D call TRBD1 (6 bases). This CDR3 has 15 amino acids. CDR1 is LGHDT, CDR2 YNNKEL, per germline (reference sequence). Trimming took off 2 bases at V and 6 bases at J, with 14 bases between the two ends. CDR3 in amino acids: CASSQKGVLGQPQHF. CDR3 nucleotide sequence: TGTGCCAGCAGCCAAAAGGGGGTACTGGGTCAGCCCCAGCATTTT.

The chain combines TRBV6-1 with TRBJ1-4, with D unclear. The CDR3 runs 14 residues. CDR1 is MNHNS and CDR2 is SASEGT in the germline V gene. The V gene lost 2 bases and the J gene lost 0 bases, with 4 bases spanning the gap. The CDR3: CASSEISTNEKLFF. The CDR3 bases are TGTGCCAGCAGTGAAATTTCAACTAATGAAAAACTGTTTTTT.